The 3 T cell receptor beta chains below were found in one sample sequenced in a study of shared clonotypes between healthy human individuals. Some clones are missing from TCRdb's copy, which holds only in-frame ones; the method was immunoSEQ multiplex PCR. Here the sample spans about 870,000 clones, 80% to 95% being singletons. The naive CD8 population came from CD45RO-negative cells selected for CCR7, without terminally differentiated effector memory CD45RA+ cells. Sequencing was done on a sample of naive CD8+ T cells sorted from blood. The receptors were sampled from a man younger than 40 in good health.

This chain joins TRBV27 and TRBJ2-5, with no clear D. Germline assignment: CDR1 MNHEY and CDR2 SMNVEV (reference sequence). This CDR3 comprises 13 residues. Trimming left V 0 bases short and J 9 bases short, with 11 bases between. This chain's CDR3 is CASSLSPDVAQYF. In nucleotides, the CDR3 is TGTGCCAGCAGTTTATCCCCTGACGTGGCCCAGTACTTC.

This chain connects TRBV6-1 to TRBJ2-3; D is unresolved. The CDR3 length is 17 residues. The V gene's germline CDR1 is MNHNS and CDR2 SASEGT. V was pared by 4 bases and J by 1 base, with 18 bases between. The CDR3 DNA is TGTGCCAGCAGTGTCGGGCAGTCCTTCCTGGGCACAGATACGCAGTATTTT. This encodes CASSVGQSFLGTDTQYF.

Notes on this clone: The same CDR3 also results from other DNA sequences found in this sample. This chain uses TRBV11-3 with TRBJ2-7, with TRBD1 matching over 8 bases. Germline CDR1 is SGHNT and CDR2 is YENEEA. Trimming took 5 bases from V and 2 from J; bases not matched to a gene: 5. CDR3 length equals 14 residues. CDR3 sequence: CASSHRDRPYEQYF. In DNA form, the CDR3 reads TGTGCCAGCAGCCACCGGGACAGGCCCTACGAGCAGTACTTC.